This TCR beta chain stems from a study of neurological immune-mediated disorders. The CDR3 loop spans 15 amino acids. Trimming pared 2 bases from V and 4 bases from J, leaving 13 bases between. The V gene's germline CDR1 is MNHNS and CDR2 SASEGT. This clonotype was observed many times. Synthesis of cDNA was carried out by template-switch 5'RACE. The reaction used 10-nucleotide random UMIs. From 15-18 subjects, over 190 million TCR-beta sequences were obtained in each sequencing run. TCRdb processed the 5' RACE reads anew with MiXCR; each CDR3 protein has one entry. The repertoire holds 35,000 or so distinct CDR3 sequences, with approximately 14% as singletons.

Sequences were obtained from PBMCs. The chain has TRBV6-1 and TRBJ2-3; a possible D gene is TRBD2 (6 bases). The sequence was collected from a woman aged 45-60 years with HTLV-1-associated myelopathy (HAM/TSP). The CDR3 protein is CASSEIGGIPDTQYF. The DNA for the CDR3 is TGTGCCAGCAGTGAAATCGGAGGGATCCCAGATACGCAGTATTTT.